The 2 T cell receptor beta chains listed next were all sequenced from one sample in a study of blood T cell repertoires in COVID-19. Clones were read by immunoSEQ multiplex PCR, and TCRdb kept only the in-frame ones, dropping some. The sample comprises about 300,000 clones, around 90% of which are singletons, and about 2% rests with the top ten. Sequences were obtained from peripheral blood. The receptor source for this set is a man between 18 and 29 years old with active or convalescent COVID-19.

This sequence joins TRBV28 and TRBJ2-7; 13 bases match TRBD2. Germline values: CDR1 MDHEN, CDR2 SYDVKM. The CDR3 sequence is 16 residues long. J lost 4 bases, V lost 6 bases, and 9 bases had no gene match. In DNA, the CDR3 is TGTGCCAGCAGGTTACCGGGACTAGCGGGATCTTACGAGCAGTACTTC. It is translated as CASRLPGLAGSYEQYF.

J is TRBJ2-3 and V is TRBV6-1; a possible D gene is TRBD1 (5 bases). V was shortened by 2 bases and J by 8 bases, with 8 bases between the two germline ends. Germline V gene sequence: CDR1 MNHNS, CDR2 SASEGT. The CDR3 runs 12 residues. The CDR3 region has the DNA TGTGCCAGCAGTGAAACCAGGGTTACGCAGTATTTT. This sequence encodes CASSETRVTQYF.